Each of the 12 T cell receptor beta chains below was sequenced from the same sample in a study of shared clonotypes between healthy human individuals. Sequencing used immunoSEQ multiplex PCR; TCRdb keeps in-frame clones, though not all of them. The repertoire holds around 2.5 million clones, with more than 85% as singletons. The sample consisted of naive CD4+ T cells from PBMCs. As to subset: CD45RA+ positively selected. These receptors all come from a man aged 18 to 29 in good health. Some clones in this sample may be carry-over from other donors' samples.

V and J are TRBV28 and TRBJ1-3, with TRBD1 as a possible D gene (5 bases). CDR1 MDHEN and CDR2 SYDVKM come from the germline V gene. Trimming shortened V by 6 bases and J by 7 bases, and 13 bases separated the two germline ends. This CDR3 has 13 amino acids. The CDR3 sequence: CASSRLAGNTIYF. CDR3 DNA: TGTGCCAGCAGCCGGCTTGCAGGGAACACCATATATTTT.

The chain employs TRBV6-1 and TRBJ2-2; perhaps D is TRBD1 or TRBD2 (5 bases each). V was clipped by 8 bases and J by 5 bases, with 12 bases between them. Germline loops: CDR1 MNHNS, CDR2 SASEGT. The CDR3 loop spans 13 amino acids. The CDR3 loop is CASDSSGTGELFF. The CDR3 bases are TGTGCCAGCGACAGTTCGGGGACCGGGGAGCTGTTTTTT.

This clone is a singleton in its sample. The rearrangement uses TRBV5-1 and TRBJ1-1; D unclear. The germline V and J ends were trimmed by 2 bases and 7 bases, with 9 bases remaining between them. CDR3 length: 12 amino acids. Germline CDR1 SGHRS, CDR2 YFSETQ. The CDR3: CASSLESDEAFF. As DNA, the CDR3 is TGCGCCAGCAGCTTAGAGTCGGATGAAGCTTTCTTT.

The CDR3 bases are TGTGCCAGCAGTTCTGGGGGGCGCAGGGAGACCCAGTACTTC. Its protein is CASSSGGRRETQYF. J is TRBJ2-5 and V is TRBV28, with D perhaps TRBD1 or TRBD2 (6 bases each). Trimming removed 4 bases at V and 5 bases at J, with 14 bases between. Per germline, CDR1 MDHEN and CDR2 SYDVKM. The CDR3 covers 14 residues.

The V and J genes are TRBV6-1 and TRBJ2-2; 7 nucleotides align to TRBD1. The CDR3 runs to 15 residues. V lost 7 bases to trimming and J lost 0 bases; unmatched junction nucleotides: 5. Germline-derived CDR1 and CDR2 are MNHNS and SASEGT. As DNA, the CDR3 is TGTGCCAGCACTGACGGGACAGCGAACACCGGGGAGCTGTTTTTT. This translates into CASTDGTANTGELFF.

As concerns this clone: Other nucleotide sequences from this sample produce the same CDR3. This rearrangement joins TRBV7-8 to TRBJ2-5; D is perhaps TRBD1 (5 bases). Germline CDR1 SGHVS, CDR2 FQNEAQ. This CDR3 spans 13 amino acids. V shed 4 bases and J shed 2 bases, with 8 bases lying between them. The CDR3 loop is CASSSGQQETQYF. In nucleotides, the CDR3 is TGTGCCAGCAGCTCAGGACAACAAGAGACCCAGTACTTC.

The rearrangement links TRBV7-8 to TRBJ2-7; D uncertain. Germline assignment: CDR1 SGHVS and CDR2 FQNEAQ. CDR3 length: 15 residues. Between the trimmed V and J ends, which lost 1 base and 0 bases, there was a span of 10 bases. CDR3 region: CASSLVAYPSYEQYF. In nucleotides, the CDR3 is TGTGCCAGCAGCTTAGTGGCGTACCCCTCCTACGAGCAGTACTTC.

The V and J genes are TRBV5-1 and TRBJ1-3; no firm D call. CDR1 is SGHRS, CDR2 YFSETQ, per germline. The CDR3 covers 17 residues. V lost 0 bases, J lost 0 bases, and 13 bases lay in between. The CDR3 sequence is CASSLGVVEDSGNTIYF. CDR3 sequence (DNA): TGCGCCAGCAGCTTGGGTGTCGTCGAAGACTCTGGAAACACCATATATTTT.

CDR3 in amino acids: CASSFPGQGWWNEQFF. In DNA form, the CDR3 reads TGTGCCAGCAGTTTCCCGGGACAGGGTTGGTGGAATGAGCAGTTCTTC. The gene calls are TRBV28 and TRBJ2-1; 9 bases map to TRBD1. This CDR3 has 16 amino acids. Germline V gene lookup returns CDR1 MDHEN and CDR2 SYDVKM. After removal of 3 bases from V and 7 bases from J, the junction contained 10 bases not matched to a gene. Based on the CDR3 plus reference TRBV28 and TRBJ2-1, the full variable domain is DVKVTQSSRYLVKRTGEKVFLECVQDMDHENMFWYRQDPGLGLRLIYFSYDVKMKEKGDIPEGYSVSREKKERFSLILESASTNQTSMYLCASSFPGQGWWNEQFFGPGTRLTVL.

The chain joins TRBV2 to TRBJ2-3; no clear D. The germline V gene encodes CDR1 SNHLY and CDR2 FYNNEI. The germline V and J ends were trimmed by 8 bases and 1 base, with 10 bases remaining between them. The CDR3 has 13 amino acids. The CDR3: CASFLFGTDTQYF. DNA of the CDR3: TGTGCCAGCTTCCTTTTCGGCACAGATACGCAGTATTTT.

This rearrangement joins TRBV6-5 to TRBJ1-2, with 9 bases lining up with TRBD1. CDR1 is MNHEY, CDR2 SVGAGI, per germline. Germline trimming cut 5 bases from V and 6 bases from J; bases unmatched to any gene: 7. The CDR3 extends over 14 amino acids. Here the CDR3 reads CASSPGQGRDGYTF. DNA of the CDR3: TGTGCCAGCAGTCCGGGACAGGGTCGCGATGGCTACACCTTC.

J is TRBJ2-1 and V is TRBV7-9, with D perhaps matching TRBD1 (6 bases). This CDR3 is 16 amino acids long. V lost 8 bases and J lost 4, with 21 bases in between. Per germline, CDR1 SEHNR and CDR2 FQNEAQ (reference sequence). Here the CDR3 reads CASRDIRGSSYNEQFF. The CDR3 region has the DNA TGTGCCAGCCGGGATATTAGGGGGAGCTCGTACAATGAGCAGTTCTTC.